The entry below describes one T cell receptor (beta chain). Germline values: CDR1 ENHRY, CDR2 SYGVKD. V lost 1 base, J lost 6 bases, and 8 bases stayed unmatched. The CDR3 totals 15 residues. This sample was taken from a study of T cell changes during pregnancy in multiple sclerosis. Method: immunoSEQ multiplex PCR; TCRdb's copy keeps in-frame clones and lacks some. Of just under 65,000 clones listed, around 91% are singletons. The source was peripheral blood, collected in the second trimester of pregnancy. The genes are TRBV10-3 and TRBJ2-7; 8 bases agree with TRBD2. The receptor was isolated from a female donor in good health, enrolled as a control in a pregnancy study. CDR3 amino acids: CAISELAGLVSEQYF. CDR3 nucleotide sequence: TGTGCCATCAGTGAGTTAGCGGGGCTCGTCTCCGAGCAGTACTTC.